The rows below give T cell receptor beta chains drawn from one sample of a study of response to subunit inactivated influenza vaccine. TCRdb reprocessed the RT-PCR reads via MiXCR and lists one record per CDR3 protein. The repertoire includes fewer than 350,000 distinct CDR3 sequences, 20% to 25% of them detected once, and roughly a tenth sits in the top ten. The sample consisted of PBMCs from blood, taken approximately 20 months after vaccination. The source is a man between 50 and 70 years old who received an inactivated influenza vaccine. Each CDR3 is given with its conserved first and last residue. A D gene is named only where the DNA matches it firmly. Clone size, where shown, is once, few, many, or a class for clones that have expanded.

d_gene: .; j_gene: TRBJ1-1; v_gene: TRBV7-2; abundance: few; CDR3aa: CASSFIKGSGAFF; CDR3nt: TGTGCCAGCAGCTTTATTAAGGGTAGTGGAGCTTTCTTT
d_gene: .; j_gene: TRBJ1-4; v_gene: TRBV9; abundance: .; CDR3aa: CASSAIRGVGEKLFF; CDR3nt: TGTGCCAGCAGCGCCATCCGCGGGGTGGGCGAAAAACTGTTTTTT
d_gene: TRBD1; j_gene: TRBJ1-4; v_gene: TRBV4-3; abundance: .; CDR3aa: CASSLSTARTGSDEKLFF; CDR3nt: TGCGCCAGCAGCCTATCCACGGCGCGGACAGGGAGCGATGAAAAACTGTTTTTT
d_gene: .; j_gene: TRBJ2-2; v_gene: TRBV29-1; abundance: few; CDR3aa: CSVHRDTGELFF; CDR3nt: TGCAGCGTTCACAGGGACACCGGGGAGCTGTTTTTT
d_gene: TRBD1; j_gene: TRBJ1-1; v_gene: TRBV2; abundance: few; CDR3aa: CASSSGQGGTEAFF; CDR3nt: TGTGCCAGCAGTTCGGGACAGGGAGGCACTGAAGCTTTCTTT
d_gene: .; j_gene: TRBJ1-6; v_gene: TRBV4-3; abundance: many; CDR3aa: CASSQEQYNSPLHF; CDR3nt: TGCGCCAGCAGCCAAGAACAGTATAATTCACCCCTCCACTTT
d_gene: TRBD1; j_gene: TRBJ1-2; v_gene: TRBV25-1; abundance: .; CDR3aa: CASSTTSGTDGYTF; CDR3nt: TGTGCCAGCAGTACGACTTCCGGGACAGATGGCTACACCTTC
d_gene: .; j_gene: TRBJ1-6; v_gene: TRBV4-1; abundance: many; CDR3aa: CASSQAVAVSSYNSPLHF; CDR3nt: TGCGCCAGCAGCCAAGCTGTGGCAGTCAGCTCCTATAATTCACCCCTCCACTTT
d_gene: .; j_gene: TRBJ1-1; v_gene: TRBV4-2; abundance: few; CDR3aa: CASSQDLAERAFF; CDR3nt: TGTGCCAGCAGCCAAGATCTGGCAGAAAGAGCTTTCTTT
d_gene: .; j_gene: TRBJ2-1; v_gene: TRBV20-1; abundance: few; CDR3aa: CRAPRTGMSGSNDNEQFF; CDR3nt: TGCAGAGCCCCAAGGACAGGGATGAGCGGGAGCAACGACAATGAGCAGTTCTTC
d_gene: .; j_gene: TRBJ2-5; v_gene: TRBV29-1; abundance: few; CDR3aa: CSVELRSFQETQYF; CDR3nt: TGCAGCGTTGAACTTCGGAGTTTCCAAGAGACCCAGTACTTC
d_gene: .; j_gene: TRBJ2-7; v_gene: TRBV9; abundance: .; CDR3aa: CASSPQGGRYEQYF; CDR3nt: TGTGCCAGCAGCCCCCAGGGGGGCCGGTACGAGCAGTACTTC
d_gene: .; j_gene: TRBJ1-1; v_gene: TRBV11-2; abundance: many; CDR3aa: CASSLEGLSLEAFF; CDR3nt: TGTGCCAGCAGCTTAGAAGGGCTCAGCCTTGAAGCTTTCTTT
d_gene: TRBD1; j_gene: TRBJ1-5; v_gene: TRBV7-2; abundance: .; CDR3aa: CASSPGQPSQPQHF; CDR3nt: TGTGCCAGCAGCCCGGGACAGCCCAGTCAGCCCCAGCATTTT